The clone carrying this T cell receptor beta chain has more than one count but fewer than ten. The antigen is undetermined. The data belong to a study of PD-1 blockade in classical Hodgkin lymphoma. Study-wide points: Compared with baseline, CD4+ but not CD8+ TCR diversity had risen significantly by C4D1. As was reported, newly diagnosed patients showed lower baseline TCR diversity than healthy donors did.

Produced via immunoSEQ multiplex PCR; TCRdb's table is partial and in-frame only. This sample carries roughly 14,000 clones, more than 75% of them seen once, and the ten largest clones take 24%. Each of the patients experienced relapse following autologous stem cell transplantation, and their brentuximab vedotin exposure differed. The patients, who had relapsed/refractory classical Hodgkin lymphoma, achieved best responses of complete response, partial response or progressive disease. CDR3 length: 14 amino acids. Germline values: CDR1 LNHNV, CDR2 YYDKDF (reference sequence). With 8 bases clipped from V and 6 bases from J, the junction kept 9 bases outside the gene matches.

V and J are TRBV15 and TRBJ2-1, with 8 positions matching TRBD2. The receptor's source is a human donor with classical Hodgkin lymphoma. This material consisted of peripheral blood mononuclear cells (PBMCs), taken at baseline. As DNA, the CDR3 is TGTGCCACCTCCGGCGGGGGGACTTTCAATGAGCAGTTCTTC. This translates into CATSGGGTFNEQFF.